These 32 T cell receptor beta chains originate from one sample sequenced in a study of identical twins. MiXCR was run by TCRdb on the 5' RACE reads, yielding one entry per CDR3 protein. The sample carries more than 1.5 million distinct CDR3 sequences, around a third recorded once. The sample taken for sequencing was cord blood. These receptors were obtained from a newborn girl in good health.

The J gene is TRBJ2-3, the V gene TRBV12-3 or TRBV12-4; 9 nucleotides match TRBD2. Losses at the gene ends were 11 bases for V and 4 bases for J; bases not matched to a gene: 16. The CDR3 contains 16 residues. The DNA of the CDR3 is TGTGCCGGTAGTTTGGATCTAGCGGGGAGAGCAGATACGCAGTATTTT. Translation: CAGSLDLAGRADTQYF.

This clonotype was picked up one time. This chain joins TRBV5-1 and TRBJ2-7; D tentatively reads TRBD1 or TRBD2 (5 bases each). There are 16 residues in the CDR3. Germline loops: CDR1 SGHRS, CDR2 YFSETQ. Between the trimmed V and J ends, which lost 1 base and 0 bases, there was a span of 14 bases. This CDR3 reads CASSLHRGTSSYEQYF. The CDR3 DNA reads TGCGCCAGCAGCTTGCATCGGGGCACTTCCTCCTACGAGCAGTACTTC.

This clonotype has a count of ten or more. J is TRBJ2-1 and V is TRBV6-1, with a tentative D call TRBD2 (7 bases). Between the trimmed V and J ends, which lost 6 bases and 6 bases, there was a span of 9 bases. This CDR3 has 12 residues. Germline V gives CDR1 MNHNS, CDR2 SASEGT. The CDR3 here is CASSRGANEQFF. CDR3 sequence (DNA): TGTGCCAGCAGCCGGGGGGCCAATGAGCAGTTCTTC.

This clonotype was observed a few times. This sequence joins TRBV20-1 and TRBJ2-5; 13 nucleotides agree with TRBD2. Germline trimming cut 3 bases from V and 4 bases from J; bases unmatched to any gene: 2. CDR1 and CDR2 from the germline V gene are DFQATT and SNEGSKA (reference sequence). The CDR3 contains 14 residues. CDR3 in amino acids: CSASWTSGGETQYF. CDR3 DNA: TGCAGTGCTAGTTGGACTAGCGGGGGAGAGACCCAGTACTTC.

This clonotype was seen more than once but under ten times. This chain connects TRBV5-1 to TRBJ1-4, with a possible D match to TRBD1 (6 bases). Per the germline V gene, CDR1 is SGHRS and CDR2 is YFSETQ. Trimming took 3 bases from V and 0 from J, leaving 9 bases between them. This CDR3 is 15 amino acids long. CDR3 loop: CASSWDTTTNEKLFF. The DNA of the CDR3 is TGCGCCAGCAGCTGGGACACGACAACTAATGAAAAACTGTTTTTT. The complete variable domain, with remaining parts taken from reference TRBV5-1 and TRBJ1-4, reads KAGVTQTPRYLIKTRGQQVTLSCSPISGHRSVSWYQQTPGQGLQFLFEYFSETQRNKGNFPGRFSGRQFSNSRSEMNVSTLELGDSALYLCASSWDTTTNEKLFFGSGTQLSVL.

V usage is TRBV4-1 and J usage is TRBJ2-3; a possible D gene is TRBD1 (6 bases). Germline CDR1 MGHRA, CDR2 YSYEKL. This CDR3 has 16 amino acids. Trimming shortened V by 3 bases and J by 1 base, and 14 bases separated the two germline ends. The CDR3 nucleotides are TGCGCCAGCAGCCAGCAGGGGTTGTCGGGCACAGATACGCAGTATTTT. It encodes CASSQQGLSGTDTQYF.

This clonotype was detected only a few times. This rearrangement joins TRBV10-1 to TRBJ2-5; weak D call: TRBD2 (5 bases). V was cut by 0 bases and J by 1 base, with 6 bases left in between. The CDR3 is made up of 14 amino acids. Germline CDR1 WNHNN, CDR2 SYGVQD (reference sequence). The CDR3 sequence: CASSESGVQETQYF. The CDR3 nucleotides are TGCGCCAGCAGTGAGTCCGGGGTCCAAGAGACCCAGTACTTC.

To note about this clonotype: With a far larger clone one base away, a read error is the likely cause. The V gene is TRBV27, the J gene TRBJ2-1; 10 bases line up with TRBD2. Per germline, CDR1 MNHEY and CDR2 SMNVEV (reference sequence). The CDR3 loop spans 14 amino acids. V was pared by 2 bases and J by 13 bases, with 8 bases of the junction left unmatched. CDR3 nucleotides: TGTGCCAGCAGTTTACTAGCGGGAGAAGAGACCCAGTTCTTC. This encodes CASSLLAGEETQFF.

This sequence joins TRBV20-1 and TRBJ2-7, with D possibly called TRBD1 or TRBD2 (6 bases each). The CDR3 length is 12 residues. The V and J ends lost 4 bases and 7 bases respectively, with 14 bases between them. In germline, CDR1 is DFQATT, CDR2 SNEGSKA (reference sequence). CDR3 residues: CSAKAGQREQYF. CDR3 bases: TGCAGTGCTAAGGCGGGACAACGGGAGCAGTACTTC.

This clonotype was observed a few times. The chain carries TRBV24-1 and TRBJ2-7; D unresolved. Germline CDR1 reads KGHDR; CDR2 reads SFDVKD. Trimming took 5 bases from V and 0 from J, leaving 7 bases between them. The CDR3 is made up of 13 amino acids. The CDR3 is CATSATDSYEQYF. The DNA of the CDR3 is TGTGCCACCAGTGCGACTGACTCCTACGAGCAGTACTTC.

The table lists this clonotype with a few counts. The V call is TRBV11-1, the J call TRBJ2-1, with 10 bases identical to TRBD1. Trimming removed 6 bases from V and 6 bases from J; junction bases left unmatched: 8. The CDR3 is made up of 15 amino acids. The germline gives CDR1 SGHAT, CDR2 FQDESV (reference sequence). The CDR3 region has the DNA TGTGCCAGCAGTTCAGGACAGGGGGTAGCCAATGAGCAGTTCTTC. Residues: CASSSGQGVANEQFF.

This clonotype occurred a few times. The rearrangement links TRBV7-9 to TRBJ1-1, with D maybe TRBD1 (6 bases). CDR3 length equals 16 residues. From germline, CDR1 is SEHNR and CDR2 FQNEAQ (reference sequence). Deletions cut 1 base from V and 4 bases from J, with 16 bases between. As DNA, the CDR3 is TGTGCCAGCAGCTTAGTGTGGGGAGGGGGAACCACTGAAGCTTTCTTT. Translation: CASSLVWGGGTTEAFF.

This chain joins TRBV27 and TRBJ2-5, with D maybe TRBD2 (7 bases). From germline, CDR1 is MNHEY and CDR2 SMNVEV (reference sequence). This CDR3 region has 15 residues. Trimming removed 3 bases from V and 0 bases from J, with 11 bases in between. This CDR3 is CASSLGGLHQETQYF. The CDR3 DNA reads TGTGCCAGCAGTTTGGGGGGGCTCCACCAAGAGACCCAGTACTTC.

The chain combines TRBV2 with TRBJ2-1, with TRBD2 identical over 9 bases. The V segment lost 10 bases and the J segment 3 bases; nucleotides outside the gene matches: 10. The CDR3 has 15 amino acids. Per germline, CDR1 SNHLY and CDR2 FYNNEI. CDR3 sequence reads: CANQLLAGNYNEQFF. The CDR3 DNA follows: TGTGCCAACCAACTTCTAGCGGGAAACTACAATGAGCAGTTCTTC.

There are a few counts of this clonotype. The chain couples TRBV3-1 to TRBJ1-2; perhaps TRBD1 as D (5 bases). V dropped 0 bases and J dropped 3 bases, with 17 bases sitting between them. Germline CDR1 and CDR2: LGHDT and YNNKEL (reference sequence). The CDR3 is 17 amino acids. The chain's CDR3 is CASSQDKGFSLDYGYTF. The CDR3 DNA is TGTGCCAGCAGCCAAGATAAGGGGTTTAGTTTGGACTATGGCTACACCTTC.

J is TRBJ1-5 and V is TRBV20-1; 7 positions match TRBD1. Germline V lookup: CDR1 DFQATT, CDR2 SNEGSKA (reference sequence). The CDR3 extends over 14 amino acids. J was trimmed by 7 bases and V by 0 bases; bases with no gene match: 6. The CDR3 region has the DNA TGCAGTGCTAGAGATCTGACAGGGAGGCAGCCCCAGCATTTT. The encoded protein is CSARDLTGRQPQHF.

The chain joins TRBV20-1 to TRBJ2-1; 8 bases fit TRBD2. CDR1 is DFQATT, CDR2 SNEGSKA, per germline (reference sequence). The ends lost 2 bases at V and 5 bases at J; junction bases unmatched: 8. This CDR3 is 15 amino acids long. The CDR3 nucleotides read TGCAGTGCTAGAATCCCAGCGGGGGCAAACAATGAGCAGTTCTTC. Translated, it gives CSARIPAGANNEQFF.

V is TRBV12-3 or TRBV12-4 and J is TRBJ1-1; 7 nucleotides align to TRBD1. The CDR3 has 15 residues. With V trimmed by 2 bases and J by 5 bases, 8 bases remained unmatched. Here the CDR3 DNA reads TGTGCCAGCAGTTTAAGAAGGGGGCAGTGGACTGAAGCTTTCTTT. It is translated as CASSLRRGQWTEAFF.

The J gene is TRBJ2-1, the V gene TRBV5-1, with 12 positions matching TRBD2. The CDR3 loop spans 17 amino acids. V lost 3 bases, J lost 6 bases, and 10 bases stayed unmatched. CDR1 is SGHRS, CDR2 YFSETQ, per germline. CDR3 residues: CASSSGLTSGGPNEQFF. The CDR3 coding sequence is TGCGCCAGCAGCTCGGGGCTAACTAGCGGGGGGCCCAATGAGCAGTTCTTC. Looking up the rest from reference TRBV5-1 and TRBJ2-1 gives the full variable domain: KAGVTQTPRYLIKTRGQQVTLSCSPISGHRSVSWYQQTPGQGLQFLFEYFSETQRNKGNFPGRFSGRQFSNSRSEMNVSTLELGDSALYLCASSSGLTSGGPNEQFFGPGTRLTVL.

This clonotype showed up just a few times. The rearrangement joins TRBV7-2 to TRBJ2-5; 14 bases fit TRBD2. Near its end, the DNA agrees better with TRBJ2-7, so the J call may be wrong. CDR3 size: 16 residues. The germline gives CDR1 SGHTA, CDR2 FQGNSA. The CDR3 here is CASSAAGTSGSREQYF. The CDR3 coding sequence is TGTGCCAGCAGCGCTGCGGGGACTAGCGGGAGCCGCGAGCAGTACTTC.

Regarding this clonotype: A much bigger clone sits one base away, suggesting this may be a read error. The chain employs TRBV2 and TRBJ2-1, with a possible D match to TRBD1 (5 bases). CDR3 size: 17 residues. The V gene's germline CDR1 is SNHLY and CDR2 FYNNEI. The CDR3 loop is CACRAAVGVSSYNEQFF. CDR3 coding DNA: TGTGCCTGCAGGGCCGCCGTGGGTGTTAGCTCCTACAATGAGCAGTTCTTC. Full variable domain (missing parts from reference TRBV2 and TRBJ2-1): EPEVTQTPSHQVTQMGQEVILRCVPISNHLYFYWYRQILGQKVEFLVSFYNNEISEKSEIFDDQFSVERPDGSNFTLKIRSTKLEDSAMYFCACRAAVGVSSYNEQFFGPGTRLTVL.

The rearrangement uses TRBV29-1 and TRBJ1-1, with D uncertain. V lost 1 base to trimming and J lost 3 bases, with 9 bases between them. Germline V gene lookup returns CDR1 SQVTM and CDR2 ANQGSEA. The CDR3 length is 13 residues. CDR3 residues: CSVEGRLHTEAFF. The CDR3 DNA is TGCAGCGTTGAAGGCAGGCTTCACACTGAAGCTTTCTTT.

V usage is TRBV5-5 and J usage is TRBJ1-1; D remains unclear. CDR1 and CDR2 (germline): SGHKS, YYEKEE (reference sequence). The CDR3 has 13 amino acids. V was pared by 5 bases and J by 0 bases, with 8 bases between. CDR3 residues: CASSPPVNTEAFF. CDR3 nucleotide sequence: TGTGCCAGCAGTCCCCCCGTGAACACTGAAGCTTTCTTT.

The chain has TRBV10-3 and TRBJ2-5; a possible D gene is TRBD2 (6 bases). Germline V gene sequence: CDR1 ENHRY, CDR2 SYGVKD. The CDR3 is 15 amino acids. Trimming cost V 3 bases and J 11 bases, with 22 bases left between them. The CDR3 sequence: CAISDGGIRYNEQYF. For the CDR3, the DNA is TGTGCCATCAGTGATGGAGGGATAAGATACAATGAGCAGTACTTC.

On this clonotype itself: A junction boundary mismatches the germline segment, possibly from a read error. The chain combines TRBV20-1 with TRBJ2-4; a weak D match, TRBD1 (6 bases). CDR1 is DFQATT and CDR2 is SNEGSKA in the germline V gene (reference sequence). The CDR3 contains 11 residues. The CDR3 is CSARDGRQVDF. The CDR3 nucleotides are TGCAGTGCTAGAGATGGGAGACAGGTAGACTTC.

About this clonotype itself: An end of the junction differs from the germline gene, which may be a read error. This chain joins TRBV3-1 and TRBJ2-1; TRBD2 agrees at 13 bases. The germline gives CDR1 LGHDT, CDR2 YNNKEL (reference sequence). There are 13 residues in the CDR3. CDR3 loop: CASRGTSGDDQFF. The CDR3 bases are TGTGCCAGCAGGGGGACTAGCGGGGATGATCAGTTCTTC.

The genes are TRBV5-1 and TRBJ1-2, with a tentative D call TRBD1 (6 bases). V was pared by 1 base and J by 8 bases, with 12 bases between. Germline V lookup: CDR1 SGHRS, CDR2 YFSETQ. The CDR3 totals 13 residues. CDR3 bases: TGCGCCAGCAGCTTGAGACAGGCTCAGGGCTACACCTTC. Protein product: CASSLRQAQGYTF.

There are many counts of this clonotype. The chain couples TRBV4-2 to TRBJ2-1, with 8 bases identical to TRBD2. Germline CDR1 and CDR2: LGHNA and YNFKEQ. The junction had 2 bases not matched to a gene; V was cut back by 0 bases and J by 7 bases. The CDR3 totals 14 residues. The CDR3 loop is CASSQEGTRNEQFF. CDR3 DNA sequence: TGTGCCAGCAGCCAAGAAGGGACTAGGAATGAGCAGTTCTTC.

This chain connects TRBV30 to TRBJ2-7; TRBD2 matches 7 bases. The CDR3 totals 15 residues. Germline CDR1 GTSNPN, CDR2 SVGIG (reference sequence). V lost 1 base, J lost 3 bases, and 9 bases stayed unmatched. CDR3 in amino acids: CAWSDIGTGGYEQYF. CDR3 nucleotides: TGTGCCTGGAGTGATATCGGGACGGGGGGCTACGAGCAGTACTTC.

This clonotype was observed a handful of times. The rearrangement uses TRBV29-1 and TRBJ1-2; D uncertain. The germline V gene has CDR1 SQVTM and CDR2 ANQGSEA. Deletions cut 4 bases from V and 3 bases from J, with 21 bases between. The CDR3 is made up of 16 amino acids. The DNA for the CDR3 is TGCAGCGTTGGTTCCCTAGGGCAGGTCGACGACTATGGCTACACCTTC. It encodes CSVGSLGQVDDYGYTF.

The V call is TRBV6-1, the J call TRBJ1-1, with D possibly matching TRBD1 (6 bases). Germline V gene data show CDR1 as MNHNS and CDR2 as SASEGT. This CDR3 has 14 residues. V lost 6 bases, J lost 0 bases, and 11 bases lay in between. DNA for the CDR3: TGTGCCAGCAGGAACAGGGCCGTGAACACTGAAGCTTTCTTT. Amino acids: CASRNRAVNTEAFF.

The chain has TRBV27 and TRBJ2-3; D is undetermined. The CDR3 spans 15 residues. CDR1 is MNHEY and CDR2 is SMNVEV in the germline V gene (reference sequence). The germline V and J ends were trimmed by 2 bases and 2 bases, with 11 bases remaining between them. The CDR3 DNA follows: TGTGCCAGCAGTTTAACGGGCTTCCCCACAGATACGCAGTATTTT. Translation: CASSLTGFPTDTQYF.